This TCR beta chain was sequenced during a study of blood T cells in healthy people across ages. Study outcomes and limitations: Whereas aged donors had fewer naive CD4+ cells, long-lived donors had more of them and higher diversity. In the absence of known donor CMV status, changes in expanded clonotypes were possibly confounded. Strong correlation was found linking TCR beta diversity to naive T cell percentage.

The germline V gene encodes CDR1 MGHDK and CDR2 SYGVNS. This CDR3 comprises 15 residues. Losses at the gene ends were 7 bases for V and 2 bases for J; bases not matched to a gene: 5. Note on this clonotype: Its antigen is not identified.

PCR was performed a second time for about 6 to 11 cycles using a sample-barcoded 5' primer and a J-beta primer mix. Every cDNA molecule bore a tag from a template-switch adaptor containing 12 random nucleotides. TCRdb passed the 5' RACE reads through MiXCR, listing each CDR3 protein once. The repertoire holds over 600,000 distinct CDR3 sequences, 46% seen once, with 15% to 20% in the top ten. The chain recombines TRBV25-1 with TRBJ2-1; 10 bases are a match to TRBD1. The sequence was collected from a man older than 75 in good health. Specimen: blood. CDR3 DNA: TGTGCCAGCACTCCCGGGACAGGGGCCTACAATGAGCAGTTCTTC. It specifies CASTPGTGAYNEQFF.